The next 18 T cell receptor beta chains were all read from a single sample in a study of cytomegalovirus exposure and HLA in healthy donors. The PCR ran on 60 Vbeta and 13 Jbeta primers. Sequencing used immunoSEQ multiplex PCR; TCRdb keeps in-frame clones, though not all of them. Among about 110,000 clones listed, around 72% were seen once. Sequencing was performed on PBMCs. All receptors come from a woman in her 40s in good health and CMV-seropositive.

The chain joins TRBV13 to TRBJ2-3, with TRBD1 matching 9 bases. Trimming removed 5 bases from V and 8 bases from J; junction bases left unmatched: 14. Germline CDR1 reads PRHDT; CDR2 reads FYEKMQ (reference sequence). The CDR3 has 16 residues. The CDR3 region is CASSIRDREFLGTQYF. For the CDR3, the DNA is TGTGCCAGCAGCATCCGGGACAGGGAGTTCCTCGGTACGCAGTATTTT.

V is TRBV9 and J is TRBJ1-1; D is undetermined. Trimming cost V 0 bases and J 0 bases, with 9 bases left between them. Germline V gene sequence: CDR1 SGDLS, CDR2 YYNGEE. The CDR3 consists of 15 residues. CDR3 protein: CASSVGPLVNTEAFF. The CDR3 region has the DNA TGTGCCAGCAGCGTAGGCCCACTAGTGAACACTGAAGCTTTCTTT.

The chain employs TRBV7-8 and TRBJ2-7, with 9 nucleotides matching TRBD2. Germline V gene lookup returns CDR1 SGHVS and CDR2 FQNEAQ. With V trimmed by 2 bases and J by 0 bases, 8 bases remained unmatched. This CDR3 has 17 amino acids. In DNA, the CDR3 is TGTGCCAGCAGCTTATTATCGAGCGGGGGGATCTCCTACGAGCAGTACTTC. This gives the protein CASSLLSSGGISYEQYF.

The chain couples TRBV20-1 to TRBJ1-2, with D unclear. Deletions cut 5 bases from V and 8 bases from J, with 12 bases between. The CDR3 has 11 residues. Looked up from germline, CDR1 is DFQATT and CDR2 is SNEGSKA (reference sequence). The CDR3 region has the DNA TGCAGTGCTTTAGAGTTGAAGGGCTACACCTTC. Its protein product is CSALELKGYTF.

V and J are TRBV12-5 and TRBJ1-1; perhaps TRBD1 as D (5 bases). Trimming pared 7 bases from V and 1 base from J, leaving 16 bases between. CDR3 length equals 15 residues. Per the germline V gene, CDR1 is LGHNT and CDR2 is FRNRAP. The CDR3 bases are TGTGCTAGTGCCGCTTACTCCGGGGGGAACACTGAAGCTTTCTTT. Its translation: CASAAYSGGNTEAFF.

The V gene is TRBV19, the J gene TRBJ1-1; 7 positions agree with TRBD1. Looked up from germline, CDR1 is LNHDA and CDR2 is SQIVND (reference sequence). Losses at the gene ends were 6 bases for V and 5 bases for J; bases not matched to a gene: 3. This CDR3 is built from 12 residues. CDR3 loop: CASSAGGTEAFF. CDR3 in DNA: TGTGCCAGTAGCGCAGGGGGAACTGAAGCTTTCTTT.

This chain joins TRBV2 and TRBJ1-2; 7 nucleotides match TRBD1. The CDR3 has 14 residues. V was pared by 7 bases and J by 5 bases, with 10 bases of the junction left unmatched. In germline, CDR1 is SNHLY, CDR2 FYNNEI. The CDR3 sequence is CASTRDSAPYGYTF. The CDR3 DNA sequence: TGTGCCAGCACCCGGGACAGCGCACCTTATGGCTACACCTTC.

This clone has more than one count but fewer than ten. The V call is TRBV29-1, the J call TRBJ1-2; 10 positions agree with TRBD1. The CDR3 is 14 residues long. Germline V CDR1 and CDR2: SQVTM, ANQGSEA. With 4 bases clipped from V and 9 bases from J, the junction kept 11 bases outside the gene matches. In nucleotides, the CDR3 is TGCAGCGTTGCCCGGGACAGGGGTTCTACCAGCTACACCTTC. It is translated as CSVARDRGSTSYTF. The full variable domain, in which reference TRBV29-1 and TRBJ1-2 provide the parts outside the CDR3, is SAVISQKPSRDICQRGTSLTIQCQVDSQVTMMFWYRQQPGQSLTLIATANQGSEATYESGFVIDKFPISRPNLTFSTLTVSNMSPEDSSIYLCSVARDRGSTSYTFGSGTRLTVV.

This chain links TRBV5-4 with TRBJ2-3, with 8 positions matching TRBD2. Germline V CDR1 and CDR2: SGHNT, YYREEE (reference sequence). The length of the CDR3 is 16 residues. Losses at the gene ends were 0 bases for V and 5 bases for J; bases not matched to a gene: 8. Here the CDR3 reads CASSLVLAGGVDTQYF. The CDR3 DNA reads as TGTGCCAGCAGCTTGGTACTTGCGGGGGGCGTAGATACGCAGTATTTT.

V usage is TRBV6-5 and J usage is TRBJ2-7; the D gene is possibly TRBD1 (6 bases). This CDR3 contains 13 residues. V lost 6 bases and J 2 bases, leaving 11 bases between the germline ends. Germline-derived CDR1 and CDR2 are MNHEY and SVGAGI. The DNA of the CDR3 is TGTGCCAGCAGCCAGGGGCCTACCTACGAGCAGTACTTC. It codes for CASSQGPTYEQYF.

The V call is TRBV6-5, the J call TRBJ2-7; a weak D match, TRBD2 (5 bases). The V end was cut by 5 bases, the J end by 7 bases, with 12 bases between. The length of the CDR3 is 12 residues. Germline CDR1 and CDR2: MNHEY and SVGAGI. CDR3: CASSRGTGEQYF. The DNA of the CDR3 is TGTGCCAGCAGTCGTGGTACGGGGGAGCAGTACTTC.

This clone was detected a few times. The V and J genes are TRBV6-6 and TRBJ1-4, with D hard to call. CDR1 and CDR2 (germline): MNHNY, SVGAGI (reference sequence). The CDR3 runs to 13 residues. Trimming stripped 0 bases from V and 8 bases from J, with 7 bases between. CDR3: CASSYSTVEKLFF. In nucleotides, the CDR3 is TGTGCCAGCAGTTACTCTACAGTGGAAAAACTGTTTTTT.

This clone turned up a few times. The rearrangement uses TRBV7-9 and TRBJ1-4, with TRBD1 matching 8 bases. CDR1 is SEHNR, CDR2 FQNEAQ, per germline (reference sequence). The length of the CDR3 is 16 residues. V was clipped by 1 base and J by 6 bases; unmatched bases: 7. The CDR3 protein is CASSLVPRGHDEKLFF. In nucleotides, the CDR3 is TGTGCCAGCAGCTTAGTCCCCAGGGGGCATGATGAAAAACTGTTTTTT.

V and J are TRBV9 and TRBJ1-2; D is unclear. V shed 0 bases and J shed 4 bases, with 10 bases lying between them. Per the germline V gene, CDR1 is SGDLS and CDR2 is YYNGEE. This CDR3 has 14 amino acids. The CDR3 DNA sequence: TGTGCCAGCAGCGTAGCGGATGGCGGCTATGGCTACACCTTC. Its translation is CASSVADGGYGYTF. Drawing the rest from reference TRBV9 and TRBJ1-2, the complete variable domain is DSGVTQTPKHLITATGQRVTLRCSPRSGDLSVYWYQQSLDQGLQFLIQYYNGEERAKGNILERFSAQQFPDLHSELNLSSLELGDSALYFCASSVADGGYGYTFGSGTRLTVV.

The chain has TRBV29-1 and TRBJ1-1, with 10 nucleotides matching TRBD1. Germline V lookup: CDR1 SQVTM, CDR2 ANQGSEA. With 7 bases clipped from V and 2 bases from J, the junction kept 7 bases outside the gene matches. This CDR3 region has 14 residues. CDR3 DNA: TGCAGCGCAACCCGACAGGGGGCTAACACTGAAGCTTTCTTT. The encoded protein is CSATRQGANTEAFF.

The J gene is TRBJ2-6, the V gene TRBV9; D unclear. Germline V gene data show CDR1 as SGDLS and CDR2 as YYNGEE. There are 15 residues in the CDR3. With 4 bases removed from V and 0 bases from J, the gap between germline ends came to 8 bases. CDR3 bases: TGTGCCAGCAGCCCCAGGCTCTCTGGGGCCAACGTCCTGACTTTC. It is translated as CASSPRLSGANVLTF.

The rearrangement uses TRBV7-3 and TRBJ1-2; tentative D call: TRBD1 (6 bases). Germline loops: CDR1 SGHTA, CDR2 FQGTGA. V gave up 4 bases and J gave up 5 bases, with 11 bases separating them. The CDR3 extends over 13 amino acids. CDR3 coding DNA: TGTGCCAGCAGCTCTGGACAGATGTATGGCTACACCTTC. Residues: CASSSGQMYGYTF. The variable domain in full, completed from reference TRBV7-3 and TRBJ1-2, reads GAGVSQTPSNKVTEKGKYVELRCDPISGHTALYWYRQSLGQGPEFLIYFQGTGAADDSGLPNDRFFAVRPEGSVSTLKIQRTERGDSAVYLCASSSGQMYGYTFGSGTRLTVV.

The count of this clone is one. This chain joins TRBV4-2 and TRBJ1-5; 7 nucleotides agree with TRBD1. This CDR3 comprises 14 residues. The V segment lost 4 bases and the J segment 5 bases; nucleotides outside the gene matches: 5. Germline V gives CDR1 LGHNA, CDR2 YNFKEQ. The CDR3 nucleotides read TGTGCCAGCAGCCTACGACAGGGTGATCAGCCCCAGCATTTT. Protein: CASSLRQGDQPQHF.